This record concerns one T cell receptor beta chain sequence. What it binds is not known. In germline, CDR1 is LNHDA, CDR2 SQIVND (reference sequence). This CDR3 spans 13 amino acids. Trimming took 4 bases from V and 8 from J, leaving 9 bases between them. The data were taken from a study of T cell responses to AZD1222 COVID-19 vaccine. Study-level results: Receipt of two AZD1222 doses was followed by a rise in Spike-specific TCR breadth and depth. White British people made up most donors, females outnumbered males, and clonal diversity was possibly underestimated. Baseline seropositivity occurred in only 5 to 7 AZD1222 recipients. Vaccine-related CD4 TCRs covered spike, predominating at 160-218 and 743-854.

Generated by immunoSEQ multiplex PCR, the TCRdb table keeps only in-frame clones and is missing some. The data contain over 45,000 clones, approximately 91% of them seen just once; the ten biggest clones take up approximately 5%. J is TRBJ1-6 and V is TRBV19, with TRBD1 as a possible D gene (5 bases). Sequenced here: peripheral blood, sampled 28 days after the second AZD1222 dose. This sequence originates from an adult who received the AZD1222 COVID-19 vaccine. As DNA, the CDR3 is TGTGCCAGTAGTAACGGGGGAGATTCACCCCTCCACTTT. This gives the protein CASSNGGDSPLHF.